This TCR beta chain was sequenced for a study of T cells in Graves' hyperthyroidism and ophthalmopathy. Findings and caveats of the study: Ophthalmopathy could be told apart from stable hyperthyroidism with a 13 V-J model. Blood also held most thyroid clonotypes expanded beyond 0.001.

Turning to this clonotype: Antigen specificity is unknown.

RNA transcripts yielded amplified TCR beta CDR3 regions. The study used the HTBI primer set for a first-round RT-PCR of the TCR CDR3. TCRdb redid the calling of the multiplex PCR reads with MiXCR, one entry per CDR3 protein. The sample yields almost 250,000 distinct CDR3 sequences, roughly 22% seen once. Diagnoses were established using clinical symptoms, serum thyroxine and TRAb, thyroid ultrasound and orbital computed tomography. The CDR3 totals 15 residues. CDR1 MNHEY and CDR2 SVGAGI come from the germline V gene. V dropped 4 bases and J dropped 0 bases, with 10 bases sitting between them. The rearrangement links TRBV6-5 to TRBJ1-3; unclear D gene. This TCR was recovered from a woman aged 40 to 49 with Graves' ophthalmopathy. The sequenced sample consisted of blood. The CDR3 DNA reads TGTGCCAGCAGTTCAACAGCCTACTCTGGAAACACCATATATTTT. It yields the protein CASSSTAYSGNTIYF.